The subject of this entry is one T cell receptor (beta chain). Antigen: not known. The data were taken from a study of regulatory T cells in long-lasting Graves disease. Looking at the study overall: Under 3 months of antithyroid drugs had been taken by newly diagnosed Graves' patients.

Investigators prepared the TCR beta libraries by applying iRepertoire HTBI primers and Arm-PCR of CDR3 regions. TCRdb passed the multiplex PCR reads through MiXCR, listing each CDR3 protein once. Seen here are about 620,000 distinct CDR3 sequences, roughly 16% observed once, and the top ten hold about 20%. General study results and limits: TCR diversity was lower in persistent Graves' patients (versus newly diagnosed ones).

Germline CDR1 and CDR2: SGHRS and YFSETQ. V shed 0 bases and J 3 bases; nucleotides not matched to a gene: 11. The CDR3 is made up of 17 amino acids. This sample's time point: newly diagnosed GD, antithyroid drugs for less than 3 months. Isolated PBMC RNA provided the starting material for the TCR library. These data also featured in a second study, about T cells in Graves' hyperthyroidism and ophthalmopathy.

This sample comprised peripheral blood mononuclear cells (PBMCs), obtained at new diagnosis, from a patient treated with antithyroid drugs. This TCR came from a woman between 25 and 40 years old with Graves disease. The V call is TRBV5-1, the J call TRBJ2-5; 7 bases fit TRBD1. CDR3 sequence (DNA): TGCGCCAGCAGCTTGGCCGGGTCAAGGGGGCTGAAAGAGACCCAGTACTTC. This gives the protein CASSLAGSRGLKETQYF.